This is a list of T cell receptor beta chains from one sample in a study of cytomegalovirus exposure and HLA in healthy donors. The assay was immunoSEQ multiplex PCR, and TCRdb's table has in-frame clones only and misses some. Among 150,000 to 200,000 clones listed, about 90% were seen once. Sequenced sample: PBMCs. Receptors originate from a girl in the first two years of life in good health and CMV-seronegative. Each CDR3 is given with its conserved first and last residue. A D gene is named only where the DNA matches it firmly. Where a row states a size, it is once, few, many or the class of an expanded clone; other rows omit it.

V	D	size	length	J	CDR3	DNA
TRBV4-1	-	-	15	TRBJ1-5	CASSQEGVVNQPQHF	TGCGCCAGCAGCCAAGAAGGGGTGGTCAATCAGCCCCAGCATTTT
TRBV7-9	TRBD1	-	17	TRBJ1-2	CASSLGRTGGPGYGYTF	TGTGCCAGCAGCTTAGGAAGAACAGGGGGCCCCGGGTATGGCTACACCTTC
TRBV7-3	TRBD2	-	21	TRBJ2-5	CASSYRGRQVAGGIYQETQYF	TGTGCCAGCAGCTACCGCGGACGGCAGGTAGCGGGGGGCATTTACCAAGAGACCCAGTACTTC
TRBV25-1	-	-	14	TRBJ2-6	CASSTASGANVLTF	TGTGCCAGCAGTACAGCCTCTGGGGCCAACGTCCTGACTTTC
TRBV7-9	TRBD1	-	17	TRBJ2-1	CSSSLTGAHPPDNEQFF	TGTTCCAGCAGCTTGACAGGGGCCCACCCGCCTGACAATGAGCAGTTCTTC
TRBV6-6	-	-	15	TRBJ2-7	CASSFSPAGIYEQYF	TGTGCCAGCAGTTTCTCCCCCGCGGGGATATACGAGCAGTACTTC
TRBV6-5	-	-	14	TRBJ1-3	CASSLQGSGNTIYF	TGTGCCAGCAGTTTACAGGGCTCTGGAAACACCATATATTTT
TRBV5-1	-	-	12	TRBJ1-2	CASSTTGFGYTF	TGCGCCAGCAGCACCACAGGGTTTGGCTACACCTTC
TRBV20-1	-	few	11	TRBJ1-2	CSASRTYGYTF	TGCAGTGCTAGTCGGACTTATGGCTACACCTTC
TRBV6-1	-	-	15	TRBJ1-3	CASTRLQGLWNTIYF	TGTGCCAGCACCCGGTTACAGGGTCTGTGGAACACCATATATTTT
TRBV5-8	TRBD1	-	13	TRBJ1-4	CASSGTGGEKLFF	TGTGCCAGCAGCGGGACAGGGGGTGAAAAACTGTTTTTT
TRBV2	TRBD2	-	16	TRBJ2-3	CASNPLSGRGTDTQYF	TGTGCCAGCAACCCCCTTAGCGGGAGGGGCACAGATACGCAGTATTTT
TRBV23-1	TRBD2	-	17	TRBJ2-7	CASSQPGTSGDNYEQYF	TGCGCCAGCAGTCAACCCGGGACTAGCGGGGATAACTACGAGCAGTACTTC
TRBV7-2	TRBD2	-	16	TRBJ2-7	CASSLKWTSAPYEQYF	TGTGCCAGCAGCTTAAAATGGACTAGCGCACCCTACGAGCAGTACTTC
TRBV7-9	-	-	13	TRBJ2-7	CASSSGHSYEQYF	TGTGCCAGCAGCTCGGGACACTCCTACGAGCAGTACTTC
TRBV5-4	TRBD1	few	14	TRBJ1-1	CASSSGQILTEAFF	TGTGCCAGCAGCTCGGGACAGATACTTACTGAAGCTTTCTTT
TRBV10-1	-	-	15	TRBJ2-2	CASSDGVPNTGELFF	TGCGCCAGCAGTGACGGGGTGCCGAACACCGGGGAGCTGTTTTTT
TRBV5-8	-	few	12	TRBJ1-2	CASTGFAYGYTF	TGTGCCAGCACCGGGTTCGCCTATGGCTACACCTTC
TRBV5-6	TRBD1	-	16	TRBJ2-5	CASSLLRQGAQETQYF	TGTGCCAGCAGCTTGCTCCGACAGGGGGCCCAAGAGACCCAGTACTTC
TRBV6-1	TRBD1	few	15	TRBJ1-5	CASSEGQGRNQPQHF	TGTGCCAGCAGTGAAGGACAGGGGCGCAATCAGCCCCAGCATTTT
TRBV11-2	-	-	13	TRBJ1-5	CASSLIENQPQHF	TGTGCCAGCAGCTTGATAGAGAATCAGCCCCAGCATTTT
TRBV15	-	-	13	TRBJ1-2	CATSRDSSYGYTF	TGTGCCACCAGCAGAGATAGCAGCTATGGCTACACCTTC
TRBV5-1	TRBD2	-	17	TRBJ2-7	CASSLEIGGRAVYEQYF	TGCGCCAGCAGCTTGGAAATCGGCGGGAGGGCTGTCTACGAGCAGTACTTC
TRBV4-1	-	-	11	TRBJ2-7	CASSHSVEQYF	TGCGCCAGCAGCCACTCGGTCGAGCAGTACTTC
TRBV5-6	-	-	16	TRBJ2-5	CASSLGGRGFEETQYF	TGTGCCAGCAGCTTGGGTGGCCGGGGGTTTGAAGAGACCCAGTACTTC
TRBV18	TRBD2	-	14	TRBJ2-2	CASSGLAGTGELFF	TGTGCCAGCTCAGGCCTAGCGGGCACCGGGGAGCTGTTTTTT
TRBV5-1	TRBD1	-	16	TRBJ1-3	CASSPGTGASGNTIYF	TGCGCCAGCAGCCCGGGGACAGGGGCCTCTGGAAACACCATATATTTT
TRBV7-8	-	-	13	TRBJ1-1	CASSLDRNTEAFF	TGTGCCAGCAGCCTGGACAGGAACACTGAAGCTTTCTTT
TRBV4-3	-	-	14	TRBJ2-5	CASSQESRGETQYF	TGCGCCAGCAGCCAAGAATCTCGGGGAGAGACCCAGTACTTC
TRBV4-1	TRBD1	-	17	TRBJ1-6	CASSQDNDRGLNSPLHF	TGCGCCAGCAGCCAAGATAATGACAGGGGGCTGAATTCACCCCTCCACTTT
TRBV4-2	TRBD1	-	15	TRBJ1-1	CASSERQGLNTEAFF	TGTGCCAGCAGCGAGCGACAGGGATTGAACACTGAAGCTTTCTTT